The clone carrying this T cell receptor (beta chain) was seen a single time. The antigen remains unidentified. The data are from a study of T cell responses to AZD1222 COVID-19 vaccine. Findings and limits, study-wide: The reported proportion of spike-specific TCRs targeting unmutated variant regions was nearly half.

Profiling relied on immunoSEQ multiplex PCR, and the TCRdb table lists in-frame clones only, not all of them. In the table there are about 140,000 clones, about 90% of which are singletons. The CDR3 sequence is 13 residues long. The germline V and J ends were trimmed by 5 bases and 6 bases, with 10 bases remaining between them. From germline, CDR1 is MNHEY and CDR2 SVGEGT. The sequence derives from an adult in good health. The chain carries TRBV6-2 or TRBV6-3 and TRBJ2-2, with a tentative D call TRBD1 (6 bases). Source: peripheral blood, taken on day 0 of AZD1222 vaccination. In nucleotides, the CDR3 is TGTGCCAGCAGTCCCCAGGGGCCCGGGGAGCTGTTTTTT. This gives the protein CASSPQGPGELFF.